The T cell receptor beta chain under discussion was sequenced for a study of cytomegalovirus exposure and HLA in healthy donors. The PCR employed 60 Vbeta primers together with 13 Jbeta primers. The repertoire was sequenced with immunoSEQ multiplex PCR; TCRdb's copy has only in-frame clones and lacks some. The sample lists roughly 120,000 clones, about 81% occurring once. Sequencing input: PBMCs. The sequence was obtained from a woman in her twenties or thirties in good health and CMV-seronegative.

CDR3 protein: CAWSGGLAGEADTQYF. As DNA, the CDR3 is TGTGCCTGGAGTGGAGGACTAGCGGGAGAAGCAGATACGCAGTATTTT. The chain joins TRBV30 to TRBJ2-3, with 13 positions matching TRBD2. Per germline, CDR1 GTSNPN and CDR2 SVGIG (reference sequence). The CDR3 contains 16 residues. With 1 base clipped from V and 4 bases from J, the junction kept 5 bases outside the gene matches.